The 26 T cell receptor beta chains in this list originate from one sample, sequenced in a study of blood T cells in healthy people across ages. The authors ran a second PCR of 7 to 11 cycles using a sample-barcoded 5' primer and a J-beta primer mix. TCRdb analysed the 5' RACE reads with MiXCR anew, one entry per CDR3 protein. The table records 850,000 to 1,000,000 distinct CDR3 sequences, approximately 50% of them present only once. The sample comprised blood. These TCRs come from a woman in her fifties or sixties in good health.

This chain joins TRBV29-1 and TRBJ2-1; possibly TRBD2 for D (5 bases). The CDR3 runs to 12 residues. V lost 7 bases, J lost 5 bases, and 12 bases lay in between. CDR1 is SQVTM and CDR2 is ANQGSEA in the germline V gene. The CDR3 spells CSGFGGDNEQFF. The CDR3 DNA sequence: TGCAGCGGATTTGGAGGCGACAATGAGCAGTTCTTC.

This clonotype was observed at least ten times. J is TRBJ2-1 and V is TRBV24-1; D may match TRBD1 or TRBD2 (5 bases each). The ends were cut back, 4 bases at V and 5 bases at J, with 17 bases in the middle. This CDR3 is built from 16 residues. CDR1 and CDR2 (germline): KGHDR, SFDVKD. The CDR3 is CATSEGRRPGDNEQFF. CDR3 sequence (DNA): TGTGCCACCAGTGAGGGACGCCGCCCGGGCGACAATGAGCAGTTCTTC.

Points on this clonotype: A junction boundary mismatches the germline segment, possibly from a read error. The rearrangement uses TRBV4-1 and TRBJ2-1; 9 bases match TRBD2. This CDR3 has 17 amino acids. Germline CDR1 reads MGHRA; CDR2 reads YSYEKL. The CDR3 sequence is CASSQGSGRTSCNEQFF. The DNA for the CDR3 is TGCGCCAGCAGCCAAGGTAGCGGGAGAACCTCCTGCAATGAGCAGTTCTTC.

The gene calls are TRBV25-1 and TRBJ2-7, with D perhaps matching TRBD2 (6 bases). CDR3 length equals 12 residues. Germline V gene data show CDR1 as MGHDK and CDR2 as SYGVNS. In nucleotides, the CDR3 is TGTGCAAGTGATAGCGGCTTCTCCGAGCAGTACTTC. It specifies CASDSGFSEQYF.

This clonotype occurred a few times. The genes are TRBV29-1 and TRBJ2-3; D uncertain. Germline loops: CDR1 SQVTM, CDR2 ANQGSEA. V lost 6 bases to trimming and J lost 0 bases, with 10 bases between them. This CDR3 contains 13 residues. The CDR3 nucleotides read TGCAGCGTGCGTCCCGACAGCACAGATACGCAGTATTTT. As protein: CSVRPDSTDTQYF.

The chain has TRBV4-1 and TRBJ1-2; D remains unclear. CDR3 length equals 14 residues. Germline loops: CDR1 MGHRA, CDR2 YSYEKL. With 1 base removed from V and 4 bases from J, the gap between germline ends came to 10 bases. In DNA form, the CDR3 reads TGCGCCAGCAGCCAAGGCAACCCGCTCTATGGCTACACCTTC. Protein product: CASSQGNPLYGYTF.

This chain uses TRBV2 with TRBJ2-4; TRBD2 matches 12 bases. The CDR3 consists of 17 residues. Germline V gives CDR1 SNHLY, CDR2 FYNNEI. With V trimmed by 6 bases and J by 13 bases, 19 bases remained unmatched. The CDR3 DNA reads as TGTGCCAGCAGCAGACTAGCGGGAGTCCAAGGCCCCATGAAGCAGTACTTC. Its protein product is CASSRLAGVQGPMKQYF.

CDR3 DNA sequence: TGTGCCAGCAGCTTAGACAAACGTGAGCAGTTCTTC. Translation: CASSLDKREQFF. The rearrangement links TRBV7-8 to TRBJ2-1; no clear D. This CDR3 comprises 12 residues. Trimming stripped 1 base from V and 9 bases from J, with 7 bases between. Germline-derived CDR1 and CDR2 are SGHVS and FQNEAQ.

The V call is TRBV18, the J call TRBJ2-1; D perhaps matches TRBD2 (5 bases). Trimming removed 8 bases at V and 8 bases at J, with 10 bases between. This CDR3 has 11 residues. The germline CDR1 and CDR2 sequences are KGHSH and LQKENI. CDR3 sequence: CASSRGDEQFF. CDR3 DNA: TGTGCCAGCAGCCGGGGTGATGAGCAGTTCTTC.

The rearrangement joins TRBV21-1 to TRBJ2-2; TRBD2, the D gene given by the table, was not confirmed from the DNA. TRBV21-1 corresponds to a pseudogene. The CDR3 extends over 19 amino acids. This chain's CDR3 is CASSKPKKREGPRTGELFF. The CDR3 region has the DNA TGTGCCAGCAGCAAGCCAAAGAAGCGGGAGGGCCCTCGGACCGGGGAGCTGTTTTTT.

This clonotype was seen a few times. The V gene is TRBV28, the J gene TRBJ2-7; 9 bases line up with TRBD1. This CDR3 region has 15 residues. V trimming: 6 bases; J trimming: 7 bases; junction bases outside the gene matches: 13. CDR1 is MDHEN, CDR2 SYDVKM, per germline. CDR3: CASSRPPRDREEQYF. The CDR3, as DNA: TGTGCCAGCAGCCGGCCCCCCCGGGACAGGGAAGAGCAGTACTTC.

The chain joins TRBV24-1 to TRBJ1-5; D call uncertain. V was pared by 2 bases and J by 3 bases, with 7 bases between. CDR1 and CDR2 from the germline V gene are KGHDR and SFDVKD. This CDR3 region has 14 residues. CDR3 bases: TGTGCCACCAGTGATTCTGGTACCAATCAGCCCCAGCATTTT. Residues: CATSDSGTNQPQHF.

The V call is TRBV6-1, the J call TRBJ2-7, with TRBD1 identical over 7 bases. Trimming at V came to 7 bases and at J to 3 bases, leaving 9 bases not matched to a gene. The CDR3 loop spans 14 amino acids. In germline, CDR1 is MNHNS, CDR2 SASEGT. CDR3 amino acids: CASIYQTGHYEQYF. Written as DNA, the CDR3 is TGTGCCAGCATTTATCAGACAGGGCACTACGAGCAGTACTTC.

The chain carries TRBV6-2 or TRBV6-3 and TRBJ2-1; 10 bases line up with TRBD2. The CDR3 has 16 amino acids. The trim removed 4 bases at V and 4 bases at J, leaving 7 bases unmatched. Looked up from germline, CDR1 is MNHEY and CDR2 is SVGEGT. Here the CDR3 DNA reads TGTGCCAGCAGTTCCAAAAGCGGGAGGGGTTACAATGAGCAGTTCTTC. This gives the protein CASSSKSGRGYNEQFF.

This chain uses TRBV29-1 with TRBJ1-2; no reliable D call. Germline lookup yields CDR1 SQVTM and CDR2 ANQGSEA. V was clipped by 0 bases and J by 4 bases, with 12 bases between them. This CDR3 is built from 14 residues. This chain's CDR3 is CSVEDRGYAYGYTF. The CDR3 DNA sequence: TGCAGCGTTGAAGATCGAGGGTACGCCTATGGCTACACCTTC. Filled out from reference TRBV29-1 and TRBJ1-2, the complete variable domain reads SAVISQKPSRDICQRGTSLTIQCQVDSQVTMMFWYRQQPGQSLTLIATANQGSEATYESGFVIDKFPISRPNLTFSTLTVSNMSPEDSSIYLCSVEDRGYAYGYTFGSGTRLTVV.

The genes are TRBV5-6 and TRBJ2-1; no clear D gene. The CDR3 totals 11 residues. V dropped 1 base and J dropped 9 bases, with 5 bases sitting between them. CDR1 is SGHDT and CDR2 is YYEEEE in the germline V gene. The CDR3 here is CASSLFLEQFF. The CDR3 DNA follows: TGTGCCAGCAGCTTGTTTCTTGAGCAGTTCTTC.

The CDR3 nucleotides are TGTGCCAGCAGTTTAGGTGTGGGGCCGAGCTCCTACGAGCAGTACTTC. Its translation: CASSLGVGPSSYEQYF. The rearrangement uses TRBV12-3 or TRBV12-4 and TRBJ2-7, with D perhaps matching TRBD1 (5 bases). Trimming stripped 1 base from V and 0 bases from J, with 13 bases between. The CDR3 sequence is 16 residues long.

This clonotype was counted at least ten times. The CDR3 protein is CASSQGYQETQYF. The CDR3 DNA reads as TGTGCCAGCAGCCAGGGATACCAAGAGACCCAGTACTTC. The chain has TRBV3-1 and TRBJ2-5; the D is unclear. This CDR3 is built from 13 residues. Trimming removed 3 bases from V and 0 bases from J, with 5 bases in between. CDR1 is LGHDT, CDR2 YNNKEL, per germline (reference sequence).

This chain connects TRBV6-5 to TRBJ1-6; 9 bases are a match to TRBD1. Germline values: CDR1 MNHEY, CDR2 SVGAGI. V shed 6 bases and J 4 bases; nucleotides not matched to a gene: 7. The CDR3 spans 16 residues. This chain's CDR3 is CASRTKGQGYNSPLHF. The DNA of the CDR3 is TGTGCCAGCAGGACAAAGGGACAGGGATATAATTCACCCCTCCACTTT.

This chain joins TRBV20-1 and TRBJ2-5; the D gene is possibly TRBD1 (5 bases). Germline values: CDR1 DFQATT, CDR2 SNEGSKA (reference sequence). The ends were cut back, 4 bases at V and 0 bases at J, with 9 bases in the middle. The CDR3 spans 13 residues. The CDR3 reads CSANQGNQETQYF. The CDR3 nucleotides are TGCAGTGCTAACCAGGGAAACCAAGAGACCCAGTACTTC.

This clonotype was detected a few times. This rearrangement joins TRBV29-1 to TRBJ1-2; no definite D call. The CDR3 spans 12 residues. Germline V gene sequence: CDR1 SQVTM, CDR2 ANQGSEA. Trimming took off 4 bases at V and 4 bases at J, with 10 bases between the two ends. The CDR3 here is CSVVSGAYGYTF. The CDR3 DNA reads TGCAGCGTTGTGTCCGGCGCCTATGGCTACACCTTC.

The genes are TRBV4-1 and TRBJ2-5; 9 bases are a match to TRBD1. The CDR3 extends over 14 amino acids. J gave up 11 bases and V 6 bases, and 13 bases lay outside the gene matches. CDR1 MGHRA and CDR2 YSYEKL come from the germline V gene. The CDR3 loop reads CASSPGQGYNEQYF. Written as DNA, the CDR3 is TGCGCCAGCAGTCCAGGACAGGGGTACAATGAGCAGTACTTC.

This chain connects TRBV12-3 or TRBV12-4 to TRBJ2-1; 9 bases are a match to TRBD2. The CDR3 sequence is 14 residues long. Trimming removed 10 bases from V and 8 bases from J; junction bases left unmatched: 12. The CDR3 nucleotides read TGTGCCATCGCTCCGGGACTAGCCGTCGATGAGCAGTTCTTC. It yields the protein CAIAPGLAVDEQFF.

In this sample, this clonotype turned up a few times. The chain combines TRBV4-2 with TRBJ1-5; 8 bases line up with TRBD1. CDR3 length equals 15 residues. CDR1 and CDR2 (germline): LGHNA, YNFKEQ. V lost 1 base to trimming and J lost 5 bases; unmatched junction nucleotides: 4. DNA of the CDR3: TGTGCCAGCAGCCAAGGCCCAGGGGGCCATCAGCCCCAGCATTTT. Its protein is CASSQGPGGHQPQHF.

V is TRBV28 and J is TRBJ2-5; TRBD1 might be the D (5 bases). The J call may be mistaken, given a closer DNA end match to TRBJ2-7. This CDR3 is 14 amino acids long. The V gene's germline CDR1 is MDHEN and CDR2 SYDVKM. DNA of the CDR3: TGTGCCAGCAGTGCTGGTGGGGCTAATTACGAGCAGTACTTC. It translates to CASSAGGANYEQYF.

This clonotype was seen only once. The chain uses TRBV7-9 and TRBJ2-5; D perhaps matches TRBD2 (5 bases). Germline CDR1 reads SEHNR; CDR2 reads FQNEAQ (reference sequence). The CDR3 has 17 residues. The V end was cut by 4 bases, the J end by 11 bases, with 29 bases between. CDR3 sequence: CASSSTTGSILLYGQYF. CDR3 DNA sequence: TGTGCCAGCAGCTCAACGACGGGGTCTATCCTCCTTTACGGGCAGTACTTC.